The 5 T cell receptor beta chains listed next were all sequenced from one sample in a study of shared clonotypes between healthy human individuals. Naive CD8 cells comprised CD45RO-negative, CCR7-positively selected cells, excluding terminally differentiated effector memory CD45RA+ cells. Sequencing was performed with immunoSEQ multiplex PCR; in TCRdb, only in-frame clones are kept and a portion is missing. The repertoire holds about 580,000 clones, 95% to 98% seen once, with 0.3% in the top ten. Sequencing was done on a sample of naive CD8+ T cells sorted from blood. The receptors were gathered from a man aged 30 to 39 in good health.

The chain couples TRBV25-1 to TRBJ2-5, with D perhaps TRBD1 (6 bases). V lost 0 bases to trimming and J lost 5 bases, with 16 bases between them. The CDR3 runs 16 residues. Germline CDR1 and CDR2: MGHDK and SYGVNS. CDR3 nucleotide sequence: TGTGCCAGCAGTGAATATAGAACAGGGATAATGGAGACCCAGTACTTC. Its protein product is CASSEYRTGIMETQYF.

The chain has TRBV6-5 and TRBJ1-2, with 7 bases aligning to TRBD1. The germline V gene has CDR1 MNHEY and CDR2 SVGAGI. The ends lost 2 bases at V and 1 base at J; junction bases unmatched: 1. The CDR3 contains 14 residues. CDR3 sequence reads: CASSYGQDNYGYTF. CDR3 coding DNA: TGTGCCAGCAGTTACGGACAGGATAACTATGGCTACACCTTC.

The V gene is TRBV7-8, the J gene TRBJ2-5; 10 nucleotides line up with TRBD2. Per the germline V gene, CDR1 is SGHVS and CDR2 is FQNEAQ. The CDR3 runs 15 residues. The V segment lost 3 bases and the J segment 2 bases; nucleotides outside the gene matches: 3. CDR3 sequence (DNA): TGTGCCAGCAGCTTCCTAGCGGGAGTTCAAGAGACCCAGTACTTC. It yields the protein CASSFLAGVQETQYF.

The chain couples TRBV5-6 to TRBJ2-7; the match to TRBD2 covers 10 bases. Unmatched junction bases numbered 2, after V lost 0 bases and J lost 2 bases. Germline CDR1 and CDR2: SGHDT and YYEEEE. The CDR3 has 15 amino acids. CDR3 loop: CASSLALAGTYEQYF. CDR3 nucleotides: TGTGCCAGCAGCTTGGCACTAGCGGGGACCTACGAGCAGTACTTC. Full variable domain (remainder filled in from reference TRBV5-6 and TRBJ2-7): DAGVTQSPTHLIKTRGQQVTLRCSPKSGHDTVSWYQQALGQGPQFIFQYYEEEERQRGNFPDRFSGHQFPNYSSELNVNALLLGDSALYLCASSLALAGTYEQYFGPGTRLTVT.

The V gene is TRBV18, the J gene TRBJ2-1; 7 bases are shared with TRBD1. The trim removed 0 bases at V and 3 bases at J, leaving 8 bases unmatched. The germline gives CDR1 KGHSH, CDR2 LQKENI. The CDR3 is 17 amino acids. The CDR3 is CASSPPVRDRVYNEQFF. The CDR3 nucleotides are TGTGCCAGCTCACCACCGGTCCGGGACAGAGTCTACAATGAGCAGTTCTTC.